The 26 T cell receptor beta chains presented below share a single source sample, sequenced in a study of CXCR4 blockade with PD-1 therapy in pancreatic cancer. Sequencing used immunoSEQ multiplex PCR; TCRdb keeps in-frame clones, though not all of them. The data hold around 2,000 clones, with less than 65% observed a single time. The sequenced sample consisted of tumor tissue. All receptors derive from a human donor with pancreatic ductal adenocarcinoma.

This chain joins TRBV6-4 and TRBJ2-1; perhaps D is TRBD1 or TRBD2 (6 bases each). The germline V and J ends were trimmed by 6 bases and 12 bases, with 36 bases remaining between them. The CDR3 has 19 amino acids. CDR1 is MRHNA and CDR2 is SNTAGT in the germline V gene. Here the CDR3 DNA reads TGTGCCAGCAGCGCCCGGTACAGGGAGGCTATCCCCCCCCGTCTCGGGCAGTTCTTC. Protein sequence: CASSARYREAIPPRLGQFF.

This clone was counted only a few times. V and J are TRBV30 and TRBJ1-1, with 7 bases that match TRBD1. CDR1 is GTSNPN, CDR2 SVGIG, per germline (reference sequence). The CDR3 is 15 amino acids. V lost 4 bases and J lost 4; bases outside the gene matches: 12. CDR3 sequence reads: CAWISYRGRSTEAFF. The CDR3 DNA sequence: TGTGCCTGGATAAGCTACAGGGGTCGGAGCACTGAAGCTTTCTTT.

J is TRBJ1-2 and V is TRBV29-1; D might be TRBD1 (5 bases). V shed 5 bases and J shed 1 base, with 11 bases lying between them. Germline V lookup: CDR1 SQVTM, CDR2 ANQGSEA. The CDR3 loop spans 13 amino acids. In nucleotides, the CDR3 is TGCAGCGTTCGGGCACAGGATAACTATGGCTACACCTTC. This encodes CSVRAQDNYGYTF.

This rearrangement joins TRBV19 to TRBJ2-3; 8 bases align to TRBD1. The V segment lost 10 bases and the J segment 1 base; nucleotides outside the gene matches: 7. Germline V gene sequence: CDR1 LNHDA, CDR2 SQIVND (reference sequence). There are 14 residues in the CDR3. The CDR3, as DNA: TGTGCCACTGGACAGGGATGGGGCACAGATACGCAGTATTTT. Its translation is CATGQGWGTDTQYF.

The J gene is TRBJ2-7, the V gene TRBV18, with D perhaps TRBD2 (5 bases). Trimming stripped 3 bases from V and 3 bases from J, with 9 bases between. Germline V gene lookup returns CDR1 KGHSH and CDR2 LQKENI. CDR3 length equals 13 residues. The CDR3: CASSPGELYEQYF. CDR3 bases: TGTGCCAGCTCACCCGGGGAACTCTACGAGCAGTACTTC.

The genes are TRBV19 and TRBJ1-6, with 12 bases lining up with TRBD1. CDR3 length equals 17 residues. The ends lost 6 bases at V and 2 bases at J; junction bases unmatched: 5. Germline loops: CDR1 LNHDA, CDR2 SQIVND (reference sequence). CDR3 protein: CASRGTGGAAYNSPLHF. For the CDR3, the DNA is TGTGCCAGTAGAGGGACAGGGGGCGCCGCCTATAATTCACCCCTCCACTTT. Supplemented by reference TRBV19 and TRBJ1-6, the full variable domain reads DGGITQSPKYLFRKEGQNVTLSCEQNLNHDAMYWYRQDPGQGLRLIYYSQIVNDFQKGDIAEGYSVSREKKESFPLTVTSAQKNPTAFYLCASRGTGGAAYNSPLHFGNGTRLTVT.

This clone came up once. The chain links TRBV28 to TRBJ2-3, with 8 bases that match TRBD2. In germline, CDR1 is MDHEN, CDR2 SYDVKM. With 6 bases clipped from V and 4 bases from J, the junction kept 9 bases outside the gene matches. CDR3 length: 15 residues. CDR3 loop: CASSSAGGRADTQYF. CDR3 DNA: TGTGCCAGCAGCTCCGCGGGGGGTCGAGCAGATACGCAGTATTTT.

This clone was detected a few times. J is TRBJ2-4 and V is TRBV11-3; tentatively, D is TRBD1 or TRBD2 (5 bases each). V lost 4 bases and J lost 11, with 18 bases in between. Germline loops: CDR1 SGHNT, CDR2 YENEEA. The CDR3 has 14 residues. The CDR3 bases are TGTGCCAGCAGCTACCGGGACGGAGGCTTAGTTCAGTACTTC. Its protein is CASSYRDGGLVQYF. The whole variable domain, remainder taken from reference TRBV11-3 and TRBJ2-4, is EAGVVQSPRYKIIEKKQPVAFWCNPISGHNTLYWYLQNLGQGPELLIRYENEEAVDDSQLPKDRFSAERLKGVDSTLKIQPAELGDSAVYLCASSYRDGGLVQYFGAGTRLSVL.

This clone was picked up a small number of times. The chain is built from TRBV6-8 and TRBJ2-1; 10 bases are shared with TRBD2. With V trimmed by 8 bases and J by 8 bases, 6 bases remained unmatched. In germline, CDR1 is MNHGY, CDR2 SAAAGT. The length of the CDR3 is 13 residues. The CDR3 DNA is TGTGCCAGCGGGTCTAGCGGGGGAGATGAGCAGTTCTTC. Amino acid sequence: CASGSSGGDEQFF.

The chain has TRBV19 and TRBJ1-6; D unclear. Germline values: CDR1 LNHDA, CDR2 SQIVND (reference sequence). CDR3 length: 14 residues. Trimming took 10 bases from V and 12 from J, leaving 22 bases between them. The CDR3 region is CAKPPGGLGLPLHF. The CDR3 region has the DNA TGTGCCAAACCCCCGGGAGGGCTGGGTTTACCCCTCCACTTT.

This chain uses TRBV29-1 with TRBJ1-5; 9 bases fit TRBD1. CDR3 length: 14 amino acids. Germline V lookup: CDR1 SQVTM, CDR2 ANQGSEA. Trimming removed 4 bases from V and 3 bases from J; junction bases left unmatched: 4. The chain's CDR3 is CSVGDRANNQPQHF. In DNA form, the CDR3 reads TGCAGCGTTGGGGACAGGGCAAACAATCAGCCCCAGCATTTT.

This chain connects TRBV9 to TRBJ2-5, with TRBD1 matching 11 bases. Germline assignment: CDR1 SGDLS and CDR2 YYNGEE. V shed 1 base and J 5 bases; nucleotides not matched to a gene: 7. CDR3 length: 16 amino acids. The CDR3 here is CASSVTGQGAWETQYF. For the CDR3, the DNA is TGTGCCAGCAGCGTAACCGGACAGGGGGCTTGGGAGACCCAGTACTTC.

CDR3 DNA sequence: TGTGCCTGGAGTGGGTACAGCGGGGGGATCCAAGAGACCCAGTACTTC. Translation: CAWSGYSGGIQETQYF. The chain links TRBV30 to TRBJ2-5; TRBD2 aligns across 9 bases. The CDR3 spans 16 residues. The ends lost 1 base at V and 1 base at J; junction bases unmatched: 7. Germline CDR1 reads GTSNPN; CDR2 reads SVGIG (reference sequence).

The chain links TRBV11-3 to TRBJ1-1; D gene unclear. This CDR3 spans 14 amino acids. Germline CDR1 is SGHNT and CDR2 is YENEEA. Deletions cut 5 bases from V and 6 bases from J, with 16 bases between. CDR3 region: CASSLGGTRPEAFF. CDR3 DNA: TGTGCCAGCAGCCTCGGTGGAACGAGGCCTGAAGCTTTCTTT.

This clone is medium-sized within its sample. The chain is built from TRBV9 and TRBJ2-1; 7 bases fit TRBD2. The CDR3 extends over 15 amino acids. J lost 5 bases, V lost 2 bases, and 7 bases had no gene match. From germline, CDR1 is SGDLS and CDR2 YYNGEE. This CDR3 is CASSVYGGTNNEQFF. DNA for the CDR3: TGTGCCAGCAGCGTGTATGGGGGGACTAACAATGAGCAGTTCTTC.

The gene calls are TRBV27 and TRBJ2-1, with D possibly TRBD2 on 7 matching bases. The CDR3 is 17 amino acids. The V end was cut by 7 bases, the J end by 0 bases, with 19 bases between. Germline CDR1 is MNHEY and CDR2 is SMNVEV (reference sequence). The CDR3: CASTHRGRGLSYNEQFF. CDR3 nucleotide sequence: TGTGCCAGCACCCACCGGGGGCGGGGGCTCTCCTACAATGAGCAGTTCTTC.

This clone has just a few counts. V usage is TRBV28 and J usage is TRBJ1-3, with 7 bases fitting TRBD1. The CDR3 extends over 17 amino acids. The V gene end was trimmed by 6 bases and the J gene end by 4 bases; junction bases not matched to a gene: 15. Germline V gene data show CDR1 as MDHEN and CDR2 as SYDVKM. This CDR3 is CASSTGLLGGDGNTIYF. The DNA of the CDR3 is TGTGCCAGCAGCACCGGGTTGTTAGGGGGCGACGGAAACACCATATATTTT.

The rearrangement joins TRBV9 to TRBJ2-2; D not certain. V gave up 5 bases and J gave up 8 bases, with 10 bases separating them. CDR3 length equals 12 residues. Germline loops: CDR1 SGDLS, CDR2 YYNGEE. In DNA, the CDR3 is TGTGCCAGCAGTTTCTTAGGAGGGGAGCTGTTTTTT. Amino acid sequence: CASSFLGGELFF. Variable domain in full (rest from reference TRBV9 and TRBJ2-2): DSGVTQTPKHLITATGQRVTLRCSPRSGDLSVYWYQQSLDQGLQFLIQYYNGEERAKGNILERFSAQQFPDLHSELNLSSLELGDSALYFCASSFLGGELFFGEGSRLTVL.

The chain has TRBV19 and TRBJ2-6; D ambiguous. CDR1 LNHDA and CDR2 SQIVND come from the germline V gene (reference sequence). The CDR3 extends over 14 amino acids. The germline V and J ends were trimmed by 8 bases and 3 bases, with 11 bases remaining between them. As DNA, the CDR3 is TGTGCCAGTGGGGTTGGCGGTGGGGCCAACGTCCTGACTTTC. Translating gives CASGVGGGANVLTF.

The chain links TRBV30 to TRBJ2-5, with D tentatively TRBD1 (6 bases). Trimming left V 2 bases short and J 1 base short, with 17 bases between. The germline CDR1 and CDR2 sequences are GTSNPN and SVGIG (reference sequence). This CDR3 region has 16 residues. Here the CDR3 reads CAWSRQAALVQETQYF. The CDR3 DNA reads as TGTGCCTGGAGTAGACAGGCCGCGTTGGTCCAAGAGACCCAGTACTTC.

This clone has just one count. V is TRBV19 and J is TRBJ2-3; maybe TRBD1 (5 bases). Trimming removed 3 bases from V and 2 bases from J, with 9 bases in between. The CDR3 has 14 amino acids. Per the germline V gene, CDR1 is LNHDA and CDR2 is SQIVND (reference sequence). Written as DNA, the CDR3 is TGTGCCAGTAGTATTAAACAGGACACAGATACGCAGTATTTT. Translating it yields CASSIKQDTDTQYF. Using reference TRBV19 and TRBJ2-3 for the parts outside the CDR3, the full variable domain is DGGITQSPKYLFRKEGQNVTLSCEQNLNHDAMYWYRQDPGQGLRLIYYSQIVNDFQKGDIAEGYSVSREKKESFPLTVTSAQKNPTAFYLCASSIKQDTDTQYFGPGTRLTVL.

This rearrangement joins TRBV6-4 to TRBJ2-3, with a tentative D call TRBD2 (5 bases). Germline V gives CDR1 MRHNA, CDR2 SNTAGT. Trimming cost V 0 bases and J 0 bases, with 7 bases left between them. This CDR3 is built from 15 residues. The CDR3 is CASSDSAASTDTQYF. The CDR3 region has the DNA TGTGCCAGCAGTGACTCAGCGGCTAGCACAGATACGCAGTATTTT.

By share, this clone ranks as medium-sized. The chain couples TRBV6-8 to TRBJ2-3; TRBD2 agrees at 12 bases. With 6 bases clipped from V and 2 bases from J, the junction kept 3 bases outside the gene matches. Germline lookup yields CDR1 MNHGY and CDR2 SAAAGT. This CDR3 contains 15 residues. CDR3 amino acids: CASRASGGDTDTQYF. DNA of the CDR3: TGTGCCAGCAGAGCTAGCGGGGGGGACACAGATACGCAGTATTTT.

This clone is labeled large. J is TRBJ2-2 and V is TRBV9; tentatively, D is TRBD2 (6 bases). The CDR3 contains 19 residues. The ends were cut back, 3 bases at V and 7 bases at J, with 28 bases in the middle. The germline V gene encodes CDR1 SGDLS and CDR2 YYNGEE. The CDR3 is CASSARPRQKKDYHGELFF. The CDR3 DNA follows: TGTGCCAGCAGCGCCCGACCCAGACAGAAAAAGGACTACCACGGGGAGCTGTTTTTT.

This chain links TRBV28 with TRBJ1-1, with 7 bases identical to TRBD1. With 4 bases clipped from V and 4 bases from J, the junction kept 6 bases outside the gene matches. This CDR3 contains 14 residues. CDR1 and CDR2 (germline): MDHEN, SYDVKM. CDR3 sequence (DNA): TGTGCCAGCAGTTCTCCTCAGGGGGGCACTGAAGCTTTCTTT. Its protein is CASSSPQGGTEAFF. Full variable domain (outside the CDR3, taken from reference TRBV28 and TRBJ1-1): DVKVTQSSRYLVKRTGEKVFLECVQDMDHENMFWYRQDPGLGLRLIYFSYDVKMKEKGDIPEGYSVSREKKERFSLILESASTNQTSMYLCASSSPQGGTEAFFGQGTRLTVV.

V usage is TRBV6-8 and J usage is TRBJ1-1; weak D call: TRBD1 (6 bases). The CDR3 is 13 residues long. V was clipped by 6 bases and J by 5 bases, with 13 bases between them. Germline CDR1 reads MNHGY; CDR2 reads SAAAGT. The chain's CDR3 is CASREGGNTEAFF. CDR3 DNA sequence: TGTGCCAGCAGGGAAGGGGGAAATACTGAAGCTTTCTTT.